These T cell receptor beta chains were read from a single sample in a study of blood T cell repertoires in COVID-19. Only in-frame clones appear in the TCRdb table, and some are missing; sequencing was by immunoSEQ multiplex PCR. The data contain about 240,000 clones, approximately 88% of them singletons. Sequenced material: PBMCs or T cells enriched from blood (not recorded which). All receptors derive from a woman in her twenties or thirties with acute COVID-19. CDR3s include the opening cysteine and the closing phenylalanine or tryptophan. The D gene is left open where the match is weak. Rows may omit the clone size; those that give it use once, few, many or a size class.

TRBJ2-1,TRBD2,TRBV6-1,many,CASSDTSGGYNEQFF,TGTGCCAGCAGTGACACTAGCGGGGGTTACAATGAGCAGTTCTTC
TRBJ2-7,NA,TRBV20-1,NA,CSARPRYEQYF,TGCAGTGCTAGACCCCGTTACGAGCAGTACTTC
TRBJ2-1,TRBD2,TRBV5-1,NA,CASSLGGGLADTEQFF,TGCGCCAGCAGCTTGGGCGGGGGACTAGCGGACACGGAGCAGTTCTTC
TRBJ1-5,TRBD1,TRBV4-1,NA,CASSQPRQGANQPQHF,TGCGCCAGCAGCCAACCTCGACAGGGGGCGAATCAGCCCCAGCATTTT
TRBJ1-6,NA,TRBV11-2,few,CASRPQQVPNSPLHF,TGTGCCAGCAGACCTCAACAGGTTCCTAATTCACCCCTCCACTTT
TRBJ2-2,NA,TRBV6-6,NA,CATGQRTQTGELFF,TGTGCCACTGGACAGCGAACACAAACCGGGGAGCTGTTTTTT
TRBJ1-4,NA,TRBV7-9,NA,CASSLTTGREKLFF,TGTGCCAGCAGCTTAACGACAGGTCGGGAAAAACTGTTTTTT
TRBJ1-2,TRBD1,TRBV10-3,NA,CAIKARQGDGYTF,TGTGCCATCAAAGCTAGGCAGGGGGATGGCTACACCTTC
TRBJ2-7,TRBD2,TRBV5-1,NA,CASSLEPSGGAIPYEQYF,TGCGCCAGCAGCTTGGAGCCTAGCGGGGGGGCGATCCCCTACGAGCAGTACTTC
TRBJ1-3,NA,TRBV19,NA,CASSPDRNTGNTIYF,TGTGCCAGTAGTCCTGACAGGAATACTGGAAACACCATATATTTT
TRBJ2-4,TRBD1,TRBV4-3,NA,CASSQFTQGDDIQYF,TGCGCCAGCAGCCAATTCACACAGGGGGACGACATTCAGTACTTC
TRBJ2-5,TRBD2,TRBV29-1,NA,CSVAATSGGGQGGTQYF,TGCAGCGTGGCCGCGACTAGCGGGGGGGGCCAGGGCGGGACCCAGTACTTC
TRBJ1-1,NA,TRBV28,NA,CASSLVGRGTEAFF,TGTGCCAGCAGTTTAGTCGGGAGGGGCACTGAAGCTTTCTTT
TRBJ2-2,TRBD1,TRBV5-1,NA,CASHLSKHRQGGNTGELFF,TGCGCCAGCCACCTCTCAAAACACCGACAGGGGGGAAACACCGGGGAGCTGTTTTTT
TRBJ2-2,NA,TRBV19,NA,CASSPPAGELFF,TGTGCCAGTAGTCCCCCTGCCGGGGAGCTGTTTTTT
TRBJ1-6,NA,TRBV11-2,NA,CASSSIWGRNSPLHF,TGTGCCAGCAGCTCAATATGGGGCCGTAATTCACCCCTCCACTTT
TRBJ1-1,NA,TRBV3-1/TRBV3-2,NA,CASSQAVTGNTEAFF,TGTGCCAGCAGCCAAGCGGTAACAGGTAACACTGAAGCTTTCTTT
TRBJ2-1,TRBD1,TRBV4-1,NA,CASSQDTGTGETEQFF,TGCGCCAGCAGCCAAGATACGGGGACAGGGGAAACTGAGCAGTTCTTC
TRBJ2-4,TRBD2,TRBV2,NA,CASNSPGLAGLGIQYF,TGTGCCAGTAATTCGCCGGGACTAGCGGGTCTGGGCATTCAGTACTTC
TRBJ2-4,NA,TRBV4-2,NA,CASSQERGNDALAKNIQYF,TGTGCCAGCAGCCAAGAGCGGGGCAATGACGCGTTAGCCAAAAACATTCAGTACTTC